The clone carrying this T cell receptor beta chain has only one observation. Its target is not known. The data were obtained in a study of identifying expanded T cells in peripheral blood. The CDR3 sequence is 12 residues long. Germline V CDR1 and CDR2: MNHEY, SVGAGI. V lost 0 bases to trimming and J lost 2 bases, with 2 bases between them. Measured with immunoSEQ multiplex PCR; TCRdb has only the in-frame clones, and not every one. Among over 100,000 clones, approximately 90% were seen once, and the ten largest hold around 8.3%. Whole-study results and caveats: Approximately 1.1 clones differed between technical replicates, versus approximately 17 and 20 over time.

This clonotype was obtained from a person between 18 and 75 years old in good health. The V gene is TRBV6-5, the J gene TRBJ2-7; D gene uncertain. Sequencing input: blood. Written as DNA, the CDR3 is TGTGCCAGCAGTTACTCAACCTACGAGCAGTACTTC. This codes for CASSYSTYEQYF.